The 9 T cell receptor beta chains listed next were all sequenced from one sample in a study of Ad26.COV2.S vaccination and SARS-CoV-2 variants. Here immunoSEQ multiplex PCR was the method, and the copy in TCRdb shows in-frame clones only, minus some. Here the sample spans around 370,000 clones, approximately 90% being singletons. The source material was peripheral blood, sampled after recovery from COVID-19. The receptors shown here come from a human donor who had recovered from COVID-19.

In this sample, this clone turned up once. A junction end diverges from the germline sequence, so it may reflect a read error. This chain joins TRBV5-1 and TRBJ1-5; a possible D gene is TRBD1 (6 bases). Germline V gene lookup returns CDR1 SGHRS and CDR2 YFSETQ. The CDR3 length is 15 residues. CDR3 bases: TGCGCCCGCAGCGAGGGGGGGAGGTGGAATCAGCCCCAGCATTTT. Its protein is CARSEGGRWNQPQHF.

The chain employs TRBV18 and TRBJ1-1; D gene ambiguous. V was pared by 2 bases and J by 1 base, with 5 bases between. Per the germline V gene, CDR1 is KGHSH and CDR2 is LQKENI. This CDR3 has 13 amino acids. This chain's CDR3 is CASSPMENTEAFF. The DNA for the CDR3 is TGTGCCAGCTCACCAATGGAGAACACTGAAGCTTTCTTT.

The chain has TRBV18 and TRBJ1-5; weak D call: TRBD1 (6 bases). Germline V gives CDR1 KGHSH, CDR2 LQKENI. CDR3 length equals 17 residues. V dropped 6 bases and J dropped 4 bases, with 22 bases sitting between them. The CDR3 spells CASSPSLQGRINQPQHF. The CDR3 DNA sequence: TGTGCCAGCTCGCCCAGCTTACAGGGAAGGATAAATCAGCCCCAGCATTTT.

The chain recombines TRBV6-5 with TRBJ2-3; 11 nucleotides agree with TRBD2. This CDR3 spans 15 amino acids. The V gene end was trimmed by 10 bases and the J gene end by 4 bases; junction bases not matched to a gene: 10. CDR1 is MNHEY, CDR2 SVGAGI, per germline. CDR3 sequence reads: CATFSGGAGADTQYF. The CDR3, as DNA: TGTGCCACTTTTAGCGGGGGGGCCGGCGCAGATACGCAGTATTTT.

CDR3 sequence (DNA): TGTGCCAGCAGCTTGGGCACGGGAGACTATGGCTACACCTTC. This codes for CASSLGTGDYGYTF. The chain uses TRBV5-6 and TRBJ1-2; unclear D gene. Looked up from germline, CDR1 is SGHDT and CDR2 is YYEEEE. The ends were cut back, 0 bases at V and 3 bases at J, with 9 bases in the middle. The CDR3 contains 14 residues.

The rearrangement links TRBV11-2 to TRBJ2-7; 8 bases are shared with TRBD1. J lost 4 bases, V lost 4 bases, and 9 bases had no gene match. Germline values: CDR1 SGHAT, CDR2 FQNNGV. The CDR3 length is 15 residues. This CDR3 reads CASSSGTGEFYEQYF. The CDR3 DNA sequence: TGTGCCAGCAGCTCCGGGACAGGCGAATTTTACGAGCAGTACTTC. Together with reference TRBV11-2 and TRBJ2-7, the CDR3 gives the full variable domain: EAGVAQSPRYKIIEKRQSVAFWCNPISGHATLYWYQQILGQGPKLLIQFQNNGVVDDSQLPKDRFSAERLKGVDSTLKIQPAKLEDSAVYLCASSSGTGEFYEQYFGPGTRLTVT.

The V and J genes are TRBV21-1 and TRBJ1-2. TRBV21-1 is a pseudogene locus. The CDR3 covers 17 residues. As DNA, the CDR3 is TGTGCCAGCAGCAAAGAGGGAGAGGGAAAGAGCGCCTATGGCTACACCTTC. It codes for CASSKEGEGKSAYGYTF.

The chain combines TRBV6-5 with TRBJ1-1; no definite D call. V was pared by 1 base and J by 0 bases, with 9 bases between. In germline, CDR1 is MNHEY, CDR2 SVGAGI. The CDR3 totals 15 residues. The CDR3 DNA is TGTGCCAGCAGTTACTACGCAGGAATGAACACTGAAGCTTTCTTT. Translation: CASSYYAGMNTEAFF.

This chain connects TRBV27 to TRBJ2-3; the match to TRBD2 covers 12 bases. The germline gives CDR1 MNHEY, CDR2 SMNVEV (reference sequence). This CDR3 has 16 amino acids. Losses at the gene ends were 5 bases for V and 5 bases for J; bases not matched to a gene: 8. CDR3 coding DNA: TGTGCCAGCAGTATCACGGGACTAGCGGGTGGAGATACGCAGTATTTT. Its protein is CASSITGLAGGDTQYF.